Reported below is one T cell receptor (beta chain). The data belong to a study of cytomegalovirus exposure and HLA in healthy donors. PCR involved 60 Vbeta and 13 Jbeta primers. Profiling relied on immunoSEQ multiplex PCR, and the TCRdb table lists in-frame clones only, not all of them. This sample has 100,000 to 150,000 clones; approximately 83% occur once, and the top ten carry 0.95% to 1.5%. The sample was PBMCs. This TCR derives from a girl aged 2-10 years in good health and CMV-seronegative.

CDR3 DNA: TGTGCCAGTAGTAGGGACAGATCCTACGAGCAGTACTTC. Translating it yields CASSRDRSYEQYF. J is TRBJ2-7 and V is TRBV19, with TRBD1 identical over 7 bases. Germline-derived CDR1 and CDR2 are LNHDA and SQIVND (reference sequence). Trimming at V came to 4 bases and at J to 1 base, leaving 1 base not matched to a gene. This CDR3 comprises 13 residues.